This is a list of T cell receptor beta chains from one sample in a study of T cells in Graves' hyperthyroidism and ophthalmopathy. TCRdb called the multiplex PCR reads again in MiXCR, with one record for every CDR3 protein. The sample consists of 450,000 to 700,000 distinct CDR3 sequences, around 46% of them appearing once. Material for sequencing was peripheral blood or thyroid tissue (not recorded which). These receptors were collected from an adult woman with Graves' disease, either hyperthyroidism or ophthalmopathy (not recorded which). Both conserved end residues are part of each CDR3. A D gene is named only where the DNA matches it firmly. The size of a clone is reported for some rows only, either as once, few or many, or as a class for expanded clones.

abundance: many
d_gene: NA
v_gene: TRBV15
j_gene: TRBJ2-7
len: 15
CDR3nt: TGTGCCACCAGCAGAGATTTGGGAGTGTCCTACGAGCAGTACTTC
CDR3aa: CATSRDLGVSYEQYF

abundance: NA
d_gene: TRBD1
v_gene: TRBV24-1
j_gene: TRBJ2-5
len: 15
CDR3nt: TGTGCCACCAGTAAATGGACAGGGGGAGAAGAGACCCAGTACTTC
CDR3aa: CATSKWTGGEETQYF

abundance: many
d_gene: NA
v_gene: TRBV3-1
j_gene: TRBJ2-5
len: 14
CDR3nt: TGTGCCAGCAGCCAAGTTTCGGGAGTGGAGACCCAGTACTTC
CDR3aa: CASSQVSGVETQYF

abundance: many
d_gene: NA
v_gene: TRBV5-1
j_gene: TRBJ1-4
len: 14
CDR3nt: TGCGCCAGCAGCTTGACTGGGCCGAATGAAAAACTGTTTTTT
CDR3aa: CASSLTGPNEKLFF

abundance: many
d_gene: NA
v_gene: TRBV11-2
j_gene: TRBJ2-7
len: 12
CDR3nt: TGTGCCAGCAGCCCCAGGCGGTACGAGCAGTACTTC
CDR3aa: CASSPRRYEQYF

abundance: once
d_gene: NA
v_gene: TRBV29-1
j_gene: TRBJ2-5
len: 15
CDR3nt: TGCAGCGTTGAAGTAGAGGGGCCATCCCAAGAGACCCAGTACTTC
CDR3aa: CSVEVEGPSQETQYF

abundance: many
d_gene: NA
v_gene: TRBV19
j_gene: TRBJ1-5
len: 17
CDR3nt: TGTGCCAGTAGTATAGATGTAACGGGACATAGCGGTCAGCCCCAGCATTTT
CDR3aa: CASSIDVTGHSGQPQHF

abundance: NA
d_gene: TRBD1
v_gene: TRBV20-1
j_gene: TRBJ1-1
len: 12
CDR3nt: TGCAGCCCCACAGGGGGCGGTACTGAAGCTTTCTTT
CDR3aa: CSPTGGGTEAFF

abundance: once
d_gene: TRBD2
v_gene: TRBV25-1
j_gene: TRBJ2-7
len: 14
CDR3nt: TGTGCCAGCAGTGATAGCGGGAGGGGTGTCGAGCAGTACTTC
CDR3aa: CASSDSGRGVEQYF

abundance: many
d_gene: TRBD1
v_gene: TRBV20-1
j_gene: TRBJ1-2
len: 14
CDR3nt: TGCAGTGCTAGATCCTTGGGACAGGGGTATGGCTACACCTTC
CDR3aa: CSARSLGQGYGYTF

abundance: many
d_gene: TRBD2
v_gene: TRBV20-1
j_gene: TRBJ2-7
len: 15
CDR3nt: TGCAGTGCTGGAGGCCCGGGGGGGGCTAAGGATCGGCAGTACTTC
CDR3aa: CSAGGPGGAKDRQYF

abundance: NA
d_gene: TRBD1
v_gene: TRBV19
j_gene: TRBJ1-1
len: 20
CDR3nt: TGTGCCAGTAGGCCTCCGGGACAGGGGGCTTTAACTTCAATGAACACTGAAGCTTTCTTT
CDR3aa: CASRPPGQGALTSMNTEAFF

abundance: NA
d_gene: NA
v_gene: TRBV20-1
j_gene: TRBJ2-7
len: 14
CDR3nt: TGCAGTGCTAGTGTCCGGGGCGTGATTTACGAGCAGTACTTC
CDR3aa: CSASVRGVIYEQYF

abundance: many
d_gene: NA
v_gene: TRBV18
j_gene: TRBJ1-5
len: 11
CDR3nt: TGTGCCAGCTCACCGAAGTTACCCCAGCATTTT
CDR3aa: CASSPKLPQHF

abundance: NA
d_gene: TRBD2
v_gene: TRBV28
j_gene: TRBJ2-7
len: 17
CDR3nt: TGTGCCAGCAGTTTACCCTTAGCGGGAGGGCTGACCTACGAGCAGTACTTC
CDR3aa: CASSLPLAGGLTYEQYF

abundance: once
d_gene: NA
v_gene: TRBV20-1
j_gene: TRBJ1-2
len: 12
CDR3nt: TGCAGTGCTGGGACAACTAACTATGGCTACACCTTC
CDR3aa: CSAGTTNYGYTF

abundance: many
d_gene: TRBD2
v_gene: TRBV6-5
j_gene: TRBJ2-7
len: 12
CDR3nt: TGTGCCAGCAGTTCTCTAGCGGGGGAGCAGTACTTC
CDR3aa: CASSSLAGEQYF

abundance: NA
d_gene: TRBD2
v_gene: TRBV7-3
j_gene: TRBJ2-1
len: 15
CDR3nt: TGTGCCAGCAGCTTTACTAGCGGGCCCCTGGTCCTTCCGTTCTTC
CDR3aa: CASSFTSGPLVLPFF

abundance: many
d_gene: NA
v_gene: TRBV6-5
j_gene: TRBJ1-6
len: 16
CDR3nt: TGTGCCAGCAGTTACTCGTTACGGCAGCTTAATTCACCCCTCCACTTT
CDR3aa: CASSYSLRQLNSPLHF

abundance: many
d_gene: NA
v_gene: TRBV4-1
j_gene: TRBJ2-7
len: 12
CDR3nt: TGCGCCAGCAGCCGAGGTCTACACGAGCAGTACTTC
CDR3aa: CASSRGLHEQYF

abundance: NA
d_gene: NA
v_gene: TRBV28
j_gene: TRBJ1-1
len: 11
CDR3nt: TGTGCCAGCCGAGGGAAACCTGAAGCTTTCTTT
CDR3aa: CASRGKPEAFF

abundance: many
d_gene: NA
v_gene: TRBV20-1
j_gene: TRBJ1-1
len: 17
CDR3nt: TGCAGTGCCCCGACAGAGCGAGGCTCATGGGGGAACACTGAAGCTTTCTTT
CDR3aa: CSAPTERGSWGNTEAFF

abundance: NA
d_gene: NA
v_gene: TRBV20-1
j_gene: TRBJ1-1
len: 14
CDR3nt: TGCAGTGCTAGCACCCCGTCCGATAACACTGAAGCTTTCTTT
CDR3aa: CSASTPSDNTEAFF

abundance: NA
d_gene: NA
v_gene: TRBV12-3/TRBV12-4
j_gene: TRBJ2-7
len: 12
CDR3nt: TGTGCCAGCAGTTCCGCCCCTGGGGAGCAGTACTTC
CDR3aa: CASSSAPGEQYF

abundance: NA
d_gene: TRBD1
v_gene: TRBV10-3
j_gene: TRBJ2-6
len: 17
CDR3nt: TGTGCCATTGCCGGGGGACAGGGTCTGTCTGGGGCCAACGTCCTGACTTTC
CDR3aa: CAIAGGQGLSGANVLTF

abundance: NA
d_gene: NA
v_gene: TRBV6-1
j_gene: TRBJ2-5
len: 14
CDR3nt: TGTGCCAGCAGTGGGACAGTTAGGCAAGAGACCCAGTACTTC
CDR3aa: CASSGTVRQETQYF

abundance: NA
d_gene: TRBD2
v_gene: TRBV5-1
j_gene: TRBJ2-7
len: 16
CDR3nt: TGCGCCAGCAGCACCGGGACTAGCGGGGGTTACTACGAGCAGTACTTC
CDR3aa: CASSTGTSGGYYEQYF

abundance: NA
d_gene: NA
v_gene: TRBV7-9
j_gene: TRBJ1-5
len: 13
CDR3nt: TGTGCCACCACAGGGAGGGGAAATCAGCCCCAGCATTTT
CDR3aa: CATTGRGNQPQHF

abundance: NA
d_gene: TRBD1
v_gene: TRBV25-1
j_gene: TRBJ1-6
len: 22
CDR3nt: TGTGCCAGCAGTGACTGGGACAGCAGCTTAGATAGCAGGGGCCGTGCGCATTCACCCCTCCACTTT
CDR3aa: CASSDWDSSLDSRGRAHSPLHF

abundance: NA
d_gene: TRBD2
v_gene: TRBV3-1
j_gene: TRBJ2-7
len: 18
CDR3nt: TGTGCCAGCAGCCAAGATCGGCCGCGGCGGGAGTGGGGGTACGAGCAGTACTTC
CDR3aa: CASSQDRPRREWGYEQYF

abundance: NA
d_gene: NA
v_gene: TRBV12-3/TRBV12-4
j_gene: TRBJ1-4
len: 15
CDR3nt: TGTGCCAGCAGTGGGGCAAGGTCAACTAATGAAAAACTGTTTTTT
CDR3aa: CASSGARSTNEKLFF

abundance: once
d_gene: NA
v_gene: TRBV7-2
j_gene: TRBJ1-1
len: 16
CDR3nt: TGTGCCAGCAGCACCGGGGGGGGGGTATGGAAAACTGAAGCTTTCTTT
CDR3aa: CASSTGGGVWKTEAFF

abundance: NA
d_gene: NA
v_gene: TRBV9
j_gene: TRBJ2-5
len: 10
CDR3nt: TGTGCGGGCAGCCAAGAGACCCAGTACTTC
CDR3aa: CAGSQETQYF

abundance: many
d_gene: NA
v_gene: TRBV20-1
j_gene: TRBJ1-6
len: 14
CDR3nt: TGCAGTGCTAGAGAGTCGGTAATACGTTCACCCCTCCACTTT
CDR3aa: CSARESVIRSPLHF

abundance: NA
d_gene: TRBD1
v_gene: TRBV5-6
j_gene: TRBJ1-1
len: 15
CDR3nt: TGTGCCAGCAGCTTGGTCGGACAGGATTCCCCTGAAGCTTTCTTT
CDR3aa: CASSLVGQDSPEAFF

abundance: NA
d_gene: NA
v_gene: TRBV29-1
j_gene: TRBJ2-7
len: 15
CDR3nt: TGCAGCGTCGTTGCCAGCGAGGGGGTGAGCTACGAGCAGTACTTC
CDR3aa: CSVVASEGVSYEQYF

abundance: many
d_gene: NA
v_gene: TRBV9
j_gene: TRBJ2-5
len: 14
CDR3nt: TGTGCCAGCAGCGTAGCCGGGAGTGAGGAGACCCAGTACTTC
CDR3aa: CASSVAGSEETQYF

abundance: few
d_gene: NA
v_gene: TRBV20-1
j_gene: TRBJ1-6
len: 15
CDR3nt: TGCAGTGCCACGACGAAAGGCGGGGGGAGTTCACCCCTCCACTTT
CDR3aa: CSATTKGGGSSPLHF

abundance: NA
d_gene: TRBD2
v_gene: TRBV7-9
j_gene: TRBJ2-7
len: 16
CDR3nt: TGTGCCAGCAGCGCGGGACTAGCGGGAGAGCCCTACGAGCAGTACTTC
CDR3aa: CASSAGLAGEPYEQYF

abundance: NA
d_gene: TRBD2
v_gene: TRBV20-1
j_gene: TRBJ2-5
len: 13
CDR3nt: TGCAGCCCCGGGGGGGCGGCGGGGGAGACCCAGTACTTC
CDR3aa: CSPGGAAGETQYF

abundance: NA
d_gene: TRBD1
v_gene: TRBV20-1
j_gene: TRBJ1-1
len: 14
CDR3nt: TGCAGTGCTAGCTCGGGACAGGGTAACACTGAAGCTTTCTTT
CDR3aa: CSASSGQGNTEAFF

abundance: few
d_gene: NA
v_gene: TRBV28
j_gene: TRBJ2-7
len: 15
CDR3nt: TGTGCCAGCAGTTTAGGGGGCCTCAGCTCCTACGAGCAGTACTTC
CDR3aa: CASSLGGLSSYEQYF

abundance: many
d_gene: TRBD1
v_gene: TRBV16
j_gene: TRBJ1-5
len: 15
CDR3nt: TGTGCCAGCAGCCAAAAGGGACAGGGGAATCAGCCCCAGCATTTT
CDR3aa: CASSQKGQGNQPQHF

abundance: NA
d_gene: NA
v_gene: TRBV11-2
j_gene: TRBJ2-5
len: 16
CDR3nt: TGTGCCAGCAGCTTAGATCTTGGCGGGGATAGGGAGACCCAGTACTTC
CDR3aa: CASSLDLGGDRETQYF

abundance: NA
d_gene: NA
v_gene: TRBV20-1
j_gene: TRBJ1-4
len: 12
CDR3nt: TGCAGTGCAGGCAGGGGAGGTGAAAAACTGTTTTTT
CDR3aa: CSAGRGGEKLFF

abundance: many
d_gene: NA
v_gene: TRBV6-1
j_gene: TRBJ2-7
len: 15
CDR3nt: TGTGCCAGCAGTGAAGGGGGAAGCGGCTCCTACGAGCAGTACTTC
CDR3aa: CASSEGGSGSYEQYF

abundance: many
d_gene: TRBD2
v_gene: TRBV7-9
j_gene: TRBJ2-2
len: 16
CDR3nt: TGTGCCAGCAGCTTATCGGGGAGGGCCTACACCGGGGAGCTGTTTTTT
CDR3aa: CASSLSGRAYTGELFF

abundance: NA
d_gene: NA
v_gene: TRBV10-3
j_gene: TRBJ1-1
len: 15
CDR3nt: TGTGCCATCAGTGAGTGGTCAGGGAGGGACACTGAAGCTTTCTTT
CDR3aa: CAISEWSGRDTEAFF

abundance: NA
d_gene: NA
v_gene: TRBV7-6
j_gene: TRBJ2-7
len: 13
CDR3nt: TGTGCCAGCAGCTTAGAATGGGGCTACGAGCAGTACTTC
CDR3aa: CASSLEWGYEQYF

abundance: many
d_gene: NA
v_gene: TRBV15
j_gene: TRBJ2-7
len: 13
CDR3nt: TGTGCCACCAGTGGGCCTTCTTCCTACGAGCAGTACTTC
CDR3aa: CATSGPSSYEQYF

abundance: many
d_gene: NA
v_gene: TRBV7-2
j_gene: TRBJ1-2
len: 13
CDR3nt: TGTGCCAGCAGCTTAGGGACTACCTATGGCTACACCTTC
CDR3aa: CASSLGTTYGYTF

abundance: NA
d_gene: NA
v_gene: TRBV6-5
j_gene: TRBJ1-1
len: 14
CDR3nt: TGTGCCAGCAGCGCTCAGGGTTGGGACACTGAAGCTTTCTTT
CDR3aa: CASSAQGWDTEAFF

abundance: NA
d_gene: NA
v_gene: TRBV9
j_gene: TRBJ1-2
len: 15
CDR3nt: TGTGCCAGCAGCGCCCGAGGGGGGGCCCTAGCCGGCTACACCTTC
CDR3aa: CASSARGGALAGYTF